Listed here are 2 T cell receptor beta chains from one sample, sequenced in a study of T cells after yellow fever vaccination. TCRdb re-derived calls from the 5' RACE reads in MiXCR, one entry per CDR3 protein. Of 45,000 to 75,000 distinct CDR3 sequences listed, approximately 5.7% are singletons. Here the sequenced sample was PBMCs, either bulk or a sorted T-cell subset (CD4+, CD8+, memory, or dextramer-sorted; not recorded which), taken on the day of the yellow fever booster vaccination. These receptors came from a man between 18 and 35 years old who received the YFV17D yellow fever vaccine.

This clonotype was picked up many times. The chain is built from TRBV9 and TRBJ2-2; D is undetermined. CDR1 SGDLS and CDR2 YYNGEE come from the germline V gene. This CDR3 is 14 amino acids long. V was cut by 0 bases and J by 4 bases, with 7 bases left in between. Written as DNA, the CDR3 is TGTGCCAGCAGCGTAGCTACAGCCACCGGGGAGCTGTTTTTT. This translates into CASSVATATGELFF.

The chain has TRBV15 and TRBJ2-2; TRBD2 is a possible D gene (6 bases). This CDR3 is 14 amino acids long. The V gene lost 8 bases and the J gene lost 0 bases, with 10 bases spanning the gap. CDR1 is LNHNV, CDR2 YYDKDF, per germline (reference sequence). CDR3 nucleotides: TGTGCCACCTCCTGGAGGGCGAACACCGGGGAGCTGTTTTTT. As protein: CATSWRANTGELFF.